The 16 T cell receptor beta chains below all came from one sample that was sequenced in a study of blood T cell repertoires in COVID-19. This table comes from immunoSEQ multiplex PCR, and its TCRdb copy is limited to in-frame clones, with some not included. The sample yields 100,000 to 150,000 clones, roughly 90% seen once. The sample was peripheral blood. The receptors stem from a man between 65 and 85 years old with active COVID-19.

The chain's CDR3 is CASRGQSPNSYEQYF. The DNA of the CDR3 is TGTGCCAGCAGAGGACAGTCCCCCAACTCCTACGAGCAGTACTTC. The V call is TRBV28, the J call TRBJ2-7, with D possibly being TRBD1 (6 bases). CDR1 and CDR2 from the germline V gene are MDHEN and SYDVKM. Trimming took off 6 bases at V and 0 bases at J, with 15 bases between the two ends. This CDR3 is 15 amino acids long.

The genes are TRBV5-1 and TRBJ1-1; TRBD1 aligns across 7 bases. Germline CDR1 SGHRS, CDR2 YFSETQ. The CDR3 has 14 residues. V lost 6 bases to trimming and J lost 4 bases; unmatched junction nucleotides: 9. This CDR3 reads CASTQGGPATEAFF. CDR3 bases: TGCGCCAGCACCCAGGGGGGACCGGCCACTGAAGCTTTCTTT.

The chain links TRBV12-3 or TRBV12-4 to TRBJ2-7, with D possibly matching TRBD1 (6 bases). The CDR3 spans 11 residues. Trimming shortened V by 5 bases and J by 9 bases, and 11 bases separated the two germline ends. The CDR3: CASSEGTRQYF. The CDR3 DNA follows: TGTGCCAGCAGTGAGGGGACACGGCAGTACTTC.

Only one count was recorded for this clone. The chain links TRBV7-3 to TRBJ2-3, with 7 bases matching TRBD2. V lost 5 bases, J lost 9 bases, and 17 bases stayed unmatched. The CDR3 covers 16 residues. Germline values: CDR1 SGHTA, CDR2 FQGTGA. CDR3 loop: CASSLGSASGTLTQYF. For the CDR3, the DNA is TGTGCCAGCAGCCTAGGGTCGGCTAGCGGAACCCTAACGCAGTATTTT. The complete variable domain, with remaining parts taken from reference TRBV7-3 and TRBJ2-3, reads GAGVSQTPSNKVTEKGKYVELRCDPISGHTALYWYRQSLGQGPEFLIYFQGTGAADDSGLPNDRFFAVRPEGSVSTLKIQRTERGDSAVYLCASSLGSASGTLTQYFGPGTRLTVL.

The chain employs TRBV7-9 and TRBJ1-4; tentative D call: TRBD1 (5 bases). Trimming shortened V by 6 bases and J by 6 bases, and 14 bases separated the two germline ends. CDR1 and CDR2 from the germline V gene are SEHNR and FQNEAQ (reference sequence). The CDR3 runs 14 residues. The CDR3 nucleotides read TGTGCCAGCAGTCTAGGGGATACGGATGAAAAACTGTTTTTT. This sequence encodes CASSLGDTDEKLFF.

The chain joins TRBV9 to TRBJ2-5; 11 nucleotides align to TRBD2. The V gene end was trimmed by 4 bases and the J gene end by 5 bases; junction bases not matched to a gene: 7. This CDR3 has 15 residues. Germline values: CDR1 SGDLS, CDR2 YYNGEE. As DNA, the CDR3 is TGTGCCAGCAGCCCCCGCGCTAGCGGGGGGGAGACCCAGTACTTC. This gives the protein CASSPRASGGETQYF.

The CDR3 bases are TGTGCCAGCTCCCCCCTAGGACAGGGCGGGAGTTCACCCCTCCACTTT. It yields the protein CASSPLGQGGSSPLHF. This sequence joins TRBV2 and TRBJ1-6, with TRBD1 matching 8 bases. With V trimmed by 8 bases and J by 9 bases, 15 bases remained unmatched. The CDR3 contains 16 residues. CDR1 is SNHLY, CDR2 FYNNEI, per germline.

This sequence joins TRBV4-1 and TRBJ2-1; TRBD2 agrees at 13 bases. The CDR3 has 15 residues. Trimming took 4 bases from V and 10 from J; bases not matched to a gene: 7. Germline V gives CDR1 MGHRA, CDR2 YSYEKL. The CDR3, as DNA: TGCGCCAGCAGCCGCGGACTAGCGGGAGAGGACGAGCAGTTCTTC. Encoded protein: CASSRGLAGEDEQFF.

The V and J genes are TRBV7-2 and TRBJ2-1; D not resolved. The germline gives CDR1 SGHTA, CDR2 FQGNSA. Trimming stripped 6 bases from V and 6 bases from J, with 18 bases between. The CDR3 sequence is 15 residues long. The CDR3 region has the DNA TGTGCCAGCAGACCCGCCCAGGTTATCTCCAATGAGCAGTTCTTC. Translating it yields CASRPAQVISNEQFF.

The chain has TRBV5-1 and TRBJ1-4, with TRBD1 as a possible D gene (6 bases). CDR1 and CDR2 (germline): SGHRS, YFSETQ. The V end lost 5 bases, the J end lost 7 bases, and 21 bases lay between the germline ends. The CDR3 sequence is 16 residues long. The CDR3: CASSASATGEGEKLFF. The CDR3, as DNA: TGCGCCAGCAGTGCTTCTGCGACAGGAGAGGGTGAAAAACTGTTTTTT. Full variable domain (missing parts from reference TRBV5-1 and TRBJ1-4): KAGVTQTPRYLIKTRGQQVTLSCSPISGHRSVSWYQQTPGQGLQFLFEYFSETQRNKGNFPGRFSGRQFSNSRSEMNVSTLELGDSALYLCASSASATGEGEKLFFGSGTQLSVL.

The genes are TRBV30 and TRBJ1-4, with D tentatively TRBD1 (5 bases). V dropped 2 bases and J dropped 0 bases, with 13 bases sitting between them. The CDR3 loop spans 16 amino acids. The germline V gene has CDR1 GTSNPN and CDR2 SVGIG (reference sequence). CDR3 coding DNA: TGTGCCTGGAGTACCCCCGCAGGGCCAACTAATGAAAAACTGTTTTTT. The encoded protein is CAWSTPAGPTNEKLFF.

The chain uses TRBV5-1 and TRBJ2-2; D is undetermined. The CDR3 is made up of 16 amino acids. Per germline, CDR1 SGHRS and CDR2 YFSETQ. Trimming pared 0 bases from V and 0 bases from J, leaving 9 bases between. The CDR3 protein is CASSLGPEANTGELFF. The CDR3, as DNA: TGCGCCAGCAGCTTGGGGCCAGAGGCGAACACCGGGGAGCTGTTTTTT. Filled out from reference TRBV5-1 and TRBJ2-2, the complete variable domain reads KAGVTQTPRYLIKTRGQQVTLSCSPISGHRSVSWYQQTPGQGLQFLFEYFSETQRNKGNFPGRFSGRQFSNSRSEMNVSTLELGDSALYLCASSLGPEANTGELFFGEGSRLTVL.

The chain has TRBV7-2 and TRBJ1-6, with 9 bases matching TRBD1. After removal of 5 bases from V and 10 bases from J, the junction contained 6 bases not matched to a gene. The CDR3 totals 14 residues. In germline, CDR1 is SGHTA, CDR2 FQGNSA. CDR3 coding DNA: TGTGCCAGCAGCCCCCGACAGGGGGGGTCACCCCTCCACTTT. It specifies CASSPRQGGSPLHF.

The chain employs TRBV11-2 and TRBJ2-7, with TRBD2 matching over 8 bases. The CDR3 covers 16 residues. Germline V gives CDR1 SGHAT, CDR2 FQNNGV. With V trimmed by 1 base and J by 0 bases, 5 bases remained unmatched. The CDR3 coding sequence is TGTGCCAGCAGCTTAGCTAGGGCGGGAGGCTCCTACGAGCAGTACTTC. Protein product: CASSLARAGGSYEQYF.

This clone was counted a single time. The rearrangement links TRBV2 to TRBJ2-5, with D possibly being TRBD2 (6 bases). The germline V gene has CDR1 SNHLY and CDR2 FYNNEI. The V end was cut by 4 bases, the J end by 2 bases, with 17 bases between. This CDR3 is built from 16 residues. The CDR3 bases are TGTGCCAGCAGTGCTTCTAGCGCAGCTCTGCAAGAGACCCAGTACTTC. This translates into CASSASSAALQETQYF.

J is TRBJ1-2 and V is TRBV19; 7 nucleotides align to TRBD1. CDR1 and CDR2 (germline): LNHDA, SQIVND (reference sequence). V shed 3 bases, J shed 0 bases, and the junction held 10 bases outside the gene matches. CDR3 size: 17 residues. The CDR3 sequence: CASSMGDRLLANYGYTF. CDR3 bases: TGTGCCAGTAGTATGGGGGACAGACTTTTAGCTAACTATGGCTACACCTTC. Drawing the rest from reference TRBV19 and TRBJ1-2, the complete variable domain is DGGITQSPKYLFRKEGQNVTLSCEQNLNHDAMYWYRQDPGQGLRLIYYSQIVNDFQKGDIAEGYSVSREKKESFPLTVTSAQKNPTAFYLCASSMGDRLLANYGYTFGSGTRLTVV.